The present T cell receptor (beta chain) was sequenced within a study of T-cell reconstitution after alpha-beta-depleted transplantation in children. The CDR3 is 15 residues long. Germline values: CDR1 SGHTA, CDR2 FQGNSA. Between the trimmed V and J ends, which lost 5 bases and 4 bases, there was a span of 12 bases. Preparing the TCRbeta library involved the use of unique molecular identifiers. A single record per CDR3 protein comes from TCRdb applying MiXCR to the PCR reads. The data show about a million distinct CDR3 sequences, with under 30% seen just once and about 28% held by the top ten. The receptor was isolated from a boy under two years old who had a stem cell transplant for SCID, so the T cells may come from the graft donor. Material: PBMCs, mostly from graft donor cells, obtained 360 days after TCRalphabeta/CD19-depleted stem cell transplant. The chain employs TRBV7-2 and TRBJ2-6; D may match TRBD1 or TRBD2 (6 bases each). The CDR3 reads CASSPGASGANVLTF. Written as DNA, the CDR3 is TGTGCCAGCAGCCCGGGGGCCTCAGGGGCCAACGTCCTGACTTTC.